Following are 15 T cell receptor beta chains from one sample sequenced in a study of blood T cell repertoires in COVID-19. TCRdb's table, derived via immunoSEQ multiplex PCR, lists solely in-frame clones and lacks some. The table includes under 300,000 clones, roughly 82% detected once. Sequencing was carried out using peripheral blood. The receptors come from an elderly woman with active or convalescent COVID-19.

The V gene is TRBV19, the J gene TRBJ1-5, with D hard to call. The CDR3 extends over 12 amino acids. CDR1 LNHDA and CDR2 SQIVND come from the germline V gene (reference sequence). V was clipped by 7 bases and J by 7 bases, with 11 bases between them. CDR3 amino acids: CASKSQAQPQHF. CDR3 sequence (DNA): TGTGCCAGTAAGTCACAAGCGCAGCCCCAGCATTTT.

This clone has only a few counts. This sequence joins TRBV10-3 and TRBJ2-7; 11 bases align to TRBD2. Trimming at V came to 8 bases and at J to 5 bases, leaving 2 bases not matched to a gene. Germline values: CDR1 ENHRY, CDR2 SYGVKD. The CDR3 spans 12 residues. The CDR3 sequence: CAIGLAGHEQYF. As DNA, the CDR3 is TGTGCCATCGGACTAGCGGGCCACGAGCAGTACTTC.

The chain has TRBV29-1 and TRBJ2-5, with a tentative D call TRBD2 (6 bases). CDR1 and CDR2 from the germline V gene are SQVTM and ANQGSEA. The CDR3 covers 12 residues. Trimming cost V 7 bases and J 7 bases, with 16 bases left between them. The CDR3 region has the DNA TGCAGCGGCCAGAGGGACTCTCCGACCCAGTACTTC. This translates into CSGQRDSPTQYF.

Written as DNA, the CDR3 is TGTGCCAGCATGGTGAGCCCGTACACTGAAGCTTTCTTT. Amino acid sequence: CASMVSPYTEAFF. The chain links TRBV6-5 to TRBJ1-1; D is ambiguous. V gave up 7 bases and J gave up 3 bases, with 12 bases separating them. The CDR3 loop spans 13 amino acids. Germline assignment: CDR1 MNHEY and CDR2 SVGAGI.

The V call is TRBV5-4, the J call TRBJ2-5; D is unresolved. V was shortened by 2 bases and J by 1 base, with 6 bases between the two germline ends. The length of the CDR3 is 13 residues. Germline CDR1 SGHNT, CDR2 YYREEE (reference sequence). CDR3 sequence: CASSFPRQETQYF. CDR3 sequence (DNA): TGTGCCAGCAGCTTTCCCCGCCAAGAGACCCAGTACTTC. Drawing the rest from reference TRBV5-4 and TRBJ2-5, the complete variable domain is ETGVTQSPTHLIKTRGQQVTLRCSSQSGHNTVSWYQQALGQGPQFIFQYYREEENGRGNFPPRFSGLQFPNYSSELNVNALELDDSALYLCASSFPRQETQYFGPGTRLLVL.

The chain recombines TRBV4-2 with TRBJ1-2; D might be TRBD1 (6 bases). Germline V lookup: CDR1 LGHNA, CDR2 YNFKEQ. V was cut by 1 base and J by 0 bases, with 6 bases left in between. CDR3 length: 14 residues. CDR3 protein: CASSQGTANYGYTF. The CDR3 nucleotides are TGTGCCAGCAGCCAAGGGACAGCTAACTATGGCTACACCTTC.

The rearrangement joins TRBV10-3 to TRBJ2-5; 7 bases agree with TRBD1. This CDR3 has 14 residues. Germline loops: CDR1 ENHRY, CDR2 SYGVKD. V lost 0 bases, J lost 4 bases, and 2 bases stayed unmatched. The CDR3 nucleotides read TGTGCCATCAGTGAGTCGAGGGGGCGAGAGACCCAGTACTTC. It codes for CAISESRGRETQYF.

This clone occurred a few times. The rearrangement uses TRBV5-1 and TRBJ1-6; TRBD1 agrees at 8 bases. CDR3 length: 14 amino acids. Germline V gene lookup returns CDR1 SGHRS and CDR2 YFSETQ. V lost 4 bases, J lost 9 bases, and 6 bases stayed unmatched. The CDR3 is CASSTGQGLSPLHF. The CDR3 DNA reads TGCGCCAGCAGCACAGGACAGGGACTTTCACCCCTCCACTTT.

This clone has a single count. The J gene is TRBJ1-2, the V gene TRBV3-1 (or the pseudogene TRBV3-2); perhaps TRBD1 as D (5 bases). The germline CDR1 and CDR2 sequences are LGHDT and YNNKEL (reference sequence). The CDR3 has 14 amino acids. The V gene lost 1 base and the J gene lost 5 bases, with 11 bases spanning the gap. The CDR3: CASSQVRKGYGYTF. For the CDR3, the DNA is TGTGCCAGCAGCCAAGTACGAAAGGGGTATGGCTACACCTTC.

The gene calls are TRBV19 and TRBJ1-1; 7 bases map to TRBD1. Germline CDR1 reads LNHDA; CDR2 reads SQIVND (reference sequence). This CDR3 is 14 amino acids long. The V segment lost 6 bases and the J segment 0 bases; nucleotides outside the gene matches: 4. In DNA, the CDR3 is TGTGCCAGTAGCCTCGGACAGGTGAACACTGAAGCTTTCTTT. Amino acids: CASSLGQVNTEAFF.

V and J are TRBV7-9 and TRBJ1-2, with a possible D match to TRBD1 (5 bases). Germline V gives CDR1 SEHNR, CDR2 FQNEAQ (reference sequence). The CDR3 extends over 14 amino acids. Trimming removed 8 bases at V and 6 bases at J, with 19 bases between. This CDR3 reads CASYNWGGSHGYTF. CDR3 nucleotides: TGTGCCAGCTATAATTGGGGCGGTTCTCATGGCTACACCTTC.

This sequence joins TRBV19 and TRBJ1-5; 11 nucleotides match TRBD1. V shed 10 bases, J shed 11 bases, and the junction held 13 bases outside the gene matches. Germline loops: CDR1 LNHDA, CDR2 SQIVND (reference sequence). The CDR3 contains 14 residues. CDR3 loop: CATTGTGGHTSQHF. The CDR3 DNA follows: TGTGCCACGACCGGGACAGGGGGACATACATCCCAGCATTTT.

The chain joins TRBV11-3 to TRBJ1-6; 7 nucleotides line up with TRBD1. The length of the CDR3 is 14 residues. Germline-derived CDR1 and CDR2 are SGHNT and YENEEA. The J segment lost 6 bases and the V segment lost 5 bases, leaving 4 bases of the junction unmatched. The CDR3 is CASSLQGTNSPLHF. The CDR3 DNA follows: TGTGCCAGCAGCCTACAGGGGACTAATTCACCCCTCCACTTT.

This sequence joins TRBV19 and TRBJ1-5; D is perhaps TRBD1 (6 bases). From germline, CDR1 is LNHDA and CDR2 SQIVND (reference sequence). The CDR3 extends over 15 amino acids. V was clipped by 3 bases and J by 9 bases, with 18 bases between them. The CDR3 protein is CASSIGNRVEAPQHF. CDR3 nucleotides: TGTGCCAGTAGTATTGGGAACAGGGTCGAGGCGCCCCAGCATTTT.

V and J are TRBV2 and TRBJ1-4; D is unresolved. The CDR3 loop spans 16 amino acids. Germline V gene lookup returns CDR1 SNHLY and CDR2 FYNNEI. With 2 bases removed from V and 1 base from J, the gap between germline ends came to 11 bases. The DNA of the CDR3 is TGTGCCAGCAGTGAATCCGTAGTTCTAACTAATGAAAAACTGTTTTTT. Its translation is CASSESVVLTNEKLFF.